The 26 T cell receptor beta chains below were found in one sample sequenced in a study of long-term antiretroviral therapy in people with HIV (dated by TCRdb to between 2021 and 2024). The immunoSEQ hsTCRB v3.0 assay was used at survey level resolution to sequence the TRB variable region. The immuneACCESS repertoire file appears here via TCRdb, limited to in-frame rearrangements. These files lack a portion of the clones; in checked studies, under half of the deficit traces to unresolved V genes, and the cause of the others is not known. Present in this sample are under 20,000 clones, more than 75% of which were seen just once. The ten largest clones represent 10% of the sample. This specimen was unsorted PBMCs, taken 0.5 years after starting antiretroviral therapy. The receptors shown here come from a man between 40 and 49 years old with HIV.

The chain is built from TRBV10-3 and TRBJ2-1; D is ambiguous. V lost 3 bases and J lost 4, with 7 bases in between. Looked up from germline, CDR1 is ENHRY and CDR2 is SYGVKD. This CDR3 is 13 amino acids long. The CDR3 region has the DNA TGTGCCATCAGTGAAGGGAAATACAATGAGCAGTTCTTC. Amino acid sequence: CAISEGKYNEQFF.

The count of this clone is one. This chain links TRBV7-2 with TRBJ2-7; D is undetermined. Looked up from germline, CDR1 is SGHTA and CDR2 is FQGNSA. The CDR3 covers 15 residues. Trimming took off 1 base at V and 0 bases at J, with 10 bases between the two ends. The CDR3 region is CASSLGVALSYEQYF. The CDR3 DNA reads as TGTGCCAGCAGCTTAGGGGTCGCCCTCTCCTACGAGCAGTACTTC.

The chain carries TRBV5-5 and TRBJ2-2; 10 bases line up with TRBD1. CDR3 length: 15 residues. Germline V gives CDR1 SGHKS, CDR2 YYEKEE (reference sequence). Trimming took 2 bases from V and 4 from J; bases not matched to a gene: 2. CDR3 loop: CASSFGTGVTGELFF. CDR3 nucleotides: TGTGCCAGCAGCTTTGGGACAGGGGTCACCGGGGAGCTGTTTTTT.

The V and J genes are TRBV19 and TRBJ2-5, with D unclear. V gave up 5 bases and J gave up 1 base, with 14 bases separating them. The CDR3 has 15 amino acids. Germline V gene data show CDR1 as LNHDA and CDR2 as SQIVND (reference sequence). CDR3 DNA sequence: TGTGCCAGTAGTCCCCGGGCGCGTGTCCAAGAGACCCAGTACTTC. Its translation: CASSPRARVQETQYF.

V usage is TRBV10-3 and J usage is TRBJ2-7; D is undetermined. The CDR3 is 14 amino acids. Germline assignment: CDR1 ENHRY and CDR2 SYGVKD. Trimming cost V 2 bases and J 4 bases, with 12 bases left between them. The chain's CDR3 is CAISEPRSKYEQYF. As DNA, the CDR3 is TGTGCCATCAGTGAGCCCAGGTCTAAATACGAGCAGTACTTC.

The CDR3 spells CASSQDGRYGLAGGPGKNIQYF. The CDR3 nucleotides are TGTGCCAGCAGCCAAGATGGACGGTATGGACTAGCGGGAGGGCCCGGCAAAAACATTCAGTACTTC. The chain couples TRBV14 to TRBJ2-4, with 15 bases matching TRBD2. The CDR3 length is 22 residues. Germline-derived CDR1 and CDR2 are SGHDN and FVKESK. The trim removed 0 bases at V and 3 bases at J, leaving 15 bases unmatched.

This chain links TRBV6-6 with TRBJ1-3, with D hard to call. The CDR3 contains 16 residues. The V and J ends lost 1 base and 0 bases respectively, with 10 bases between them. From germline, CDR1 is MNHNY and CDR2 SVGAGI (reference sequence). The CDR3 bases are TGTGCCAGCAGTTACTGGAGGGATTTCTCTGGAAACACCATATATTTT. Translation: CASSYWRDFSGNTIYF.

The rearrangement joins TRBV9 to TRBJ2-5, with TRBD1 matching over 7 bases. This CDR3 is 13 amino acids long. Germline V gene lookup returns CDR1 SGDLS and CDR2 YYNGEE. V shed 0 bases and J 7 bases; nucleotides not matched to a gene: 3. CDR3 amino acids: CASSVGQGMTQYF. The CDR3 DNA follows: TGTGCCAGCAGCGTAGGACAGGGAATGACCCAGTACTTC.

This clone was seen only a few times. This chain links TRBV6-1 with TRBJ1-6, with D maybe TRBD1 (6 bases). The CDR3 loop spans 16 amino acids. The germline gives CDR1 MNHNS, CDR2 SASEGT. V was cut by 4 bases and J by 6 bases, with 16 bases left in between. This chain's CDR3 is CASSVNRAPGNSPLHF. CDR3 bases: TGTGCCAGCAGTGTTAACAGGGCCCCCGGTAATTCACCCCTCCACTTT.

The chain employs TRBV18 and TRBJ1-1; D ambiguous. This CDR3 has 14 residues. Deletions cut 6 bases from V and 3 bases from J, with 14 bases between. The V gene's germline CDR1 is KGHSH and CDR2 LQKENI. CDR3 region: CASSPYDGYTEAFF. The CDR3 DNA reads TGTGCCAGCTCGCCTTACGACGGGTACACTGAAGCTTTCTTT.

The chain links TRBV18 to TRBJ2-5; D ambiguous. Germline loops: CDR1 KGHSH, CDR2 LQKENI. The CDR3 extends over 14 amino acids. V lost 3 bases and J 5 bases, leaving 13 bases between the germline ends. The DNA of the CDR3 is TGTGCCAGCTCACCGACTGGTGATGGGGAGACCCAGTACTTC. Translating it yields CASSPTGDGETQYF.

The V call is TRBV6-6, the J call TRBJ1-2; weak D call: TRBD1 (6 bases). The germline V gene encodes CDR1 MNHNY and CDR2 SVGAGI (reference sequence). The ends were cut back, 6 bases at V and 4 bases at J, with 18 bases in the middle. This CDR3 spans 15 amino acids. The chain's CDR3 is CASRAGQIILYGYTF. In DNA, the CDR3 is TGTGCCAGCAGGGCGGGACAAATTATCCTCTATGGCTACACCTTC.

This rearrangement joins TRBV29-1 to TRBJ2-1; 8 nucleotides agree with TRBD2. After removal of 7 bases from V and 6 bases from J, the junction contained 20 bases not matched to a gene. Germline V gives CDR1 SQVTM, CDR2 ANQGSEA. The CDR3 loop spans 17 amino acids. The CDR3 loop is CSARISIGSGSINEQFF. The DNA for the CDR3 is TGCAGCGCACGGATAAGTATCGGAAGCGGGAGTATCAATGAGCAGTTCTTC.

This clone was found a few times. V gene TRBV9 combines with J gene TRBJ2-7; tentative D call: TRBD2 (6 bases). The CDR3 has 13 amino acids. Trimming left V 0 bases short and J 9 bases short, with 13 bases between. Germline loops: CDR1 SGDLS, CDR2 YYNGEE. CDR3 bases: TGTGCCAGCAGCGTAGCTGGCGGGGAAGGGCAGTACTTC. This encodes CASSVAGGEGQYF.

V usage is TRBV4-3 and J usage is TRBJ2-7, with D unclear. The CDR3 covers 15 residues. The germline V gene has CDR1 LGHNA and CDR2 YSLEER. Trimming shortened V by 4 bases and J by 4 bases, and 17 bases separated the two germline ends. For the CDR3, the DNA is TGCGCCAGCAGCCGGAGCGTAGGGATGGGTTACGAGCAGTACTTC. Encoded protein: CASSRSVGMGYEQYF.

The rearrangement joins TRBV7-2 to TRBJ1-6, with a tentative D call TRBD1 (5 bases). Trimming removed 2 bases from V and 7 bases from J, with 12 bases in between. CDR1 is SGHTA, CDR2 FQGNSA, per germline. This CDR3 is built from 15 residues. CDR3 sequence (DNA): TGTGCCAGCAGCTTAAAGACAGACCGCAATTCACCCCTCCACTTT. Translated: CASSLKTDRNSPLHF.

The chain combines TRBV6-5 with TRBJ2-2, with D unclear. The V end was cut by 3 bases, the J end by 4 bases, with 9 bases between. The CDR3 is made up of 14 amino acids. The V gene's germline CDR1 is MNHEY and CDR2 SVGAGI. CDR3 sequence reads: CASSYNQITGELFF. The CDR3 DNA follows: TGTGCCAGCAGTTATAATCAGATCACCGGGGAGCTGTTTTTT.

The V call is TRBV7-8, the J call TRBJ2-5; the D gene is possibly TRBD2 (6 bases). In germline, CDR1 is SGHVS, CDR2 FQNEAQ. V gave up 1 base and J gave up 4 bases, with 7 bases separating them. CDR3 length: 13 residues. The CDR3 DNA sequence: TGTGCCAGCAGCTTAGGAGCGGGAGAGACCCAGTACTTC. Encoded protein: CASSLGAGETQYF. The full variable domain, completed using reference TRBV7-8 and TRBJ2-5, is GAGVSQSPRYKVAKRGQDVALRCDPISGHVSLFWYQQALGQGPEFLTYFQNEAQLDKSGLPSDRFFAERPEGSVSTLKIQRTQQEDSAVYLCASSLGAGETQYFGPGTRLLVL.

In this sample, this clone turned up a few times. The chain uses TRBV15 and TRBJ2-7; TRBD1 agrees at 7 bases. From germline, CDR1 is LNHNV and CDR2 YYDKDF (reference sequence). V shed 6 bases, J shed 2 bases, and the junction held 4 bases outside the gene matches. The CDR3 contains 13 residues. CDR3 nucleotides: TGTGCCACCAGAGGGACAGCCACCTACGAGCAGTACTTC. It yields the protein CATRGTATYEQYF.

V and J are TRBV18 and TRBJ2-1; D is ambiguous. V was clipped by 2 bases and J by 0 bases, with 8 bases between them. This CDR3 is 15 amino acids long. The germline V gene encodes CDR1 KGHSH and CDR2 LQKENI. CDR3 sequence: CASSPIPSSYNEQFF. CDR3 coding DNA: TGTGCCAGCTCACCAATACCCTCCTCCTACAATGAGCAGTTCTTC.

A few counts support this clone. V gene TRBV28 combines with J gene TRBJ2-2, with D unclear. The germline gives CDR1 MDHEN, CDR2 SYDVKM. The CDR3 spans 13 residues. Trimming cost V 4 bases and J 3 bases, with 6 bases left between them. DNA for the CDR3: TGTGCCAGCAGTTCCCAGGACACCGGGGAGCTGTTTTTT. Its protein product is CASSSQDTGELFF.

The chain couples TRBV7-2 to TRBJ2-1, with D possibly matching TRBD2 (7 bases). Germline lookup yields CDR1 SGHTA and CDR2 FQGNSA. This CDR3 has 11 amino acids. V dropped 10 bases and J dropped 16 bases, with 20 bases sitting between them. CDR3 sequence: CAIPAGAANFF. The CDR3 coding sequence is TGTGCCATCCCCGCGGGGGCGGCTAACTTCTTC.

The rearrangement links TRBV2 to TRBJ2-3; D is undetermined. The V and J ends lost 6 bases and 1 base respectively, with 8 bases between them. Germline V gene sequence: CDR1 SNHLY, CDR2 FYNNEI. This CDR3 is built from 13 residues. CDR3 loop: CASRRTGTDTQYF. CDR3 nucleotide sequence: TGTGCCAGCAGGAGGACGGGCACAGATACGCAGTATTTT.

CDR3 in DNA: TGTGCCAGCGAATGGGGGCAGGGGAAAAAACTGTTTTTT. This translates into CASEWGQGKKLFF. The chain combines TRBV6-1 with TRBJ1-4; D is perhaps TRBD1 (6 bases). The germline V and J ends were trimmed by 8 bases and 9 bases, with 16 bases remaining between them. CDR1 is MNHNS and CDR2 is SASEGT in the germline V gene. This CDR3 is 13 amino acids long.

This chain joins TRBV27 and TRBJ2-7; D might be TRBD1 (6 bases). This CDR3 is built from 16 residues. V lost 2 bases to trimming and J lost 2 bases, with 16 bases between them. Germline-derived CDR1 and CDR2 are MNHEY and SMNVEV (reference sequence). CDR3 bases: TGTGCCAGCAGTTTAGTTGGGCAGGGGAGTACCTACGAGCAGTACTTC. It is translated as CASSLVGQGSTYEQYF.

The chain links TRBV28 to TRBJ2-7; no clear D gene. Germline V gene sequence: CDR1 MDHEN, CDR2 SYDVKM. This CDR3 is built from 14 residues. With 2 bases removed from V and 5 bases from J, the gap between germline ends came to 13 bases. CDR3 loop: CASSLKSRRDEQYF. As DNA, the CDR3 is TGTGCCAGCAGTTTAAAGTCTAGAAGGGACGAGCAGTACTTC.